This section outlines one T cell receptor beta chain sequence together with its context. These data belong to a study of blood T cell repertoires in COVID-19. Overall study context: Italy, Spain and the United States were the sources of the convalescent and acute COVID-19 samples. Sources were T cells, B-cell-depleted T cells, or PBMCs; the material itself was cDNA or gDNA.

CDR1 SGHAT and CDR2 FQNNGV come from the germline V gene. V lost 7 bases and J 4 bases, leaving 16 bases between the germline ends. The CDR3 has 14 amino acids. How the authors handled the data: Researchers report that nucleated cell counts were estimated from reference gene primer amplification. Some clones are missing from TCRdb's copy, which holds only in-frame ones; the method was immunoSEQ multiplex PCR. V and J calls and clone size follow that table, whereas D and trimming were derived from the DNA. This sample carries around 140,000 clones, approximately 86% of them seen once, and the ten largest clones take over 0.8%.

This receptor was obtained from a woman aged 50 to 60 with acute or convalescent COVID-19. The V gene is TRBV11-2, the J gene TRBJ1-1; D ambiguous. Sequenced material: peripheral blood. CDR3 loop: CASNTNVGVTEAFF. In DNA form, the CDR3 reads TGTGCCAGCAACACCAACGTCGGGGTCACTGAAGCTTTCTTT. Using reference TRBV11-2 and TRBJ1-1 for the parts outside the CDR3, the full variable domain is EAGVAQSPRYKIIEKRQSVAFWCNPISGHATLYWYQQILGQGPKLLIQFQNNGVVDDSQLPKDRFSAERLKGVDSTLKIQPAKLEDSAVYLCASNTNVGVTEAFFGQGTRLTVV.